The 2 T cell receptor beta chains below all came from one sample that was sequenced in a study of response to subunit inactivated influenza vaccine. TCRdb processed the RT-PCR reads anew with MiXCR; each CDR3 protein has one entry. The sample consists of approximately 500,000 distinct CDR3 sequences, under 30% of them appearing once. These records were also assigned to another study, of T cells expressing NK-cell markers. That report adds: UMIs were included in TCR beta cDNA generated by 5'RACE template switching.

Specimen: CD4+ T cells sorted from PBMCs, collected 11 to 12 days after vaccination. All receptors come from a man aged 50 to 59 who received an inactivated influenza vaccine.

The chain joins TRBV4-2 to TRBJ2-3; tentative D call: TRBD1 (5 bases). In germline, CDR1 is LGHNA, CDR2 YNFKEQ. This CDR3 has 15 amino acids. Trimming left V 1 base short and J 2 bases short, with 10 bases between. The CDR3 nucleotides are TGTGCCAGCAGCCAAGGTGACAGACTCACAGATACGCAGTATTTT. This gives the protein CASSQGDRLTDTQYF.

This clonotype was counted ten times or more. The V and J genes are TRBV20-1 and TRBJ2-5, with TRBD2 identical over 10 bases. Losses at the gene ends were 6 bases for V and 4 bases for J; bases not matched to a gene: 8. This CDR3 region has 14 residues. CDR1 is DFQATT, CDR2 SNEGSKA, per germline (reference sequence). The CDR3: CSAEGLAGGETQYF. In DNA form, the CDR3 reads TGCAGTGCCGAAGGCTTAGCGGGAGGAGAGACCCAGTACTTC.